The 25 T cell receptor beta chains below were found in one sample sequenced in a study of blood T cell repertoires in COVID-19. TCRdb's table, derived via immunoSEQ multiplex PCR, lists solely in-frame clones and lacks some. This table holds a few hundred thousand clones, about 90% found once. Sequenced: peripheral blood. All receptors derive from a woman aged 55-69 years with COVID-19, enrolled during active disease.

The J gene is TRBJ2-5, the V gene TRBV2, with 9 bases identical to TRBD1. Germline CDR1 and CDR2: SNHLY and FYNNEI. The ends lost 7 bases at V and 5 bases at J; junction bases unmatched: 8. The CDR3 is made up of 14 amino acids. The DNA of the CDR3 is TGTGCCAGCAAACCTACAGGGGGCGGGGAGACCCAGTACTTC. It translates to CASKPTGGGETQYF.

V usage is TRBV6-6 and J usage is TRBJ1-3; D may be TRBD1 (6 bases). V lost 6 bases, J lost 0 bases, and 15 bases lay in between. The CDR3 has 16 residues. CDR1 is MNHNY, CDR2 SVGAGI, per germline (reference sequence). CDR3 sequence: CASSFRQDSSGNTIYF. CDR3 sequence (DNA): TGTGCCAGCAGCTTTCGACAGGACAGCTCTGGAAACACCATATATTTT.

The chain links TRBV9 to TRBJ1-2; D is unresolved. This CDR3 contains 15 residues. CDR1 and CDR2 (germline): SGDLS, YYNGEE. The ends were cut back, 3 bases at V and 3 bases at J, with 15 bases in the middle. As DNA, the CDR3 is TGTGCCAGCAGCGCCGGACGGGGATCGGACTATGGCTACACCTTC. It specifies CASSAGRGSDYGYTF.

J is TRBJ2-3 and V is TRBV27; D gene ambiguous. This CDR3 comprises 15 residues. V was pared by 3 bases and J by 0 bases, with 10 bases between. Germline CDR1 reads MNHEY; CDR2 reads SMNVEV (reference sequence). This chain's CDR3 is CASSLSRGSTDTQYF. For the CDR3, the DNA is TGTGCCAGCAGTTTGTCCCGCGGTAGCACAGATACGCAGTATTTT.

V gene TRBV7-9 combines with J gene TRBJ1-1; D is undetermined. CDR1 SEHNR and CDR2 FQNEAQ come from the germline V gene (reference sequence). The CDR3 has 12 amino acids. With 5 bases removed from V and 11 bases from J, the gap between germline ends came to 15 bases. CDR3 nucleotides: TGTGCCAGCAGCCACTTACCGGTCGATGCTTTCTTT. This translates into CASSHLPVDAFF. The whole variable domain, filled in from reference TRBV7-9 and TRBJ1-1, reads DTGVSQNPRHKITKRGQNVTFRCDPISEHNRLYWYRQTLGQGPEFLTYFQNEAQLEKSRLLSDRFSAERPKGSFSTLEIQRTEQGDSAMYLCASSHLPVDAFFGQGTRLTVV.

The rearrangement joins TRBV7-3 to TRBJ2-5; 12 bases map to TRBD2. This CDR3 has 19 residues. Germline V lookup: CDR1 SGHTA, CDR2 FQGTGA. V was clipped by 4 bases and J by 5 bases; unmatched bases: 17. The CDR3 bases are TGTGCCAGCAGCTCCCGACTAGCGGGGGCTACAACACAGGGGGAGACCCAGTACTTC. Its translation: CASSSRLAGATTQGETQYF. The variable domain in full, with the rest retrieved from reference TRBV7-3 and TRBJ2-5, is GAGVSQTPSNKVTEKGKYVELRCDPISGHTALYWYRQSLGQGPEFLIYFQGTGAADDSGLPNDRFFAVRPEGSVSTLKIQRTERGDSAVYLCASSSRLAGATTQGETQYFGPGTRLLVL.

The chain carries TRBV29-1 and TRBJ1-1, with D perhaps TRBD1 (6 bases). This CDR3 has 13 amino acids. Germline lookup yields CDR1 SQVTM and CDR2 ANQGSEA. Trimming took off 6 bases at V and 3 bases at J, with 14 bases between the two ends. CDR3 nucleotides: TGCAGCGTCTCCAGGGGCCCGGACACTGAAGCTTTCTTT. Its protein is CSVSRGPDTEAFF.

This chain connects TRBV3-1 (or the pseudogene TRBV3-2) to TRBJ2-5; D is ambiguous. In germline, CDR1 is LGHDT, CDR2 YNNKEL (reference sequence). Deletions cut 1 base from V and 2 bases from J, with 5 bases between. The CDR3 has 13 residues. CDR3 in amino acids: CASSQGLQETQYF. CDR3 in DNA: TGTGCCAGCAGCCAAGGGCTGCAAGAGACCCAGTACTTC.

The chain links TRBV20-1 to TRBJ1-4, with 8 bases lining up with TRBD1. V dropped 3 bases and J dropped 5; count of bases not matched to a gene: 11. Germline V gene data show CDR1 as DFQATT and CDR2 as SNEGSKA (reference sequence). This CDR3 has 16 residues. The chain's CDR3 is CSASSRMDRANEKLFF. For the CDR3, the DNA is TGCAGTGCTAGTTCCCGAATGGACAGGGCAAATGAAAAACTGTTTTTT.

This rearrangement joins TRBV7-2 to TRBJ1-2; D ambiguous. The CDR3 runs 15 residues. V was cut by 5 bases and J by 7 bases, with 20 bases left in between. The germline V gene encodes CDR1 SGHTA and CDR2 FQGNSA. The CDR3 spells CASSKPPGEAAGYTF. CDR3 sequence (DNA): TGTGCCAGCAGCAAACCCCCCGGGGAGGCGGCTGGCTACACCTTC.

The chain recombines TRBV2 with TRBJ1-6; 9 nucleotides match TRBD1. The CDR3 is 14 amino acids. In germline, CDR1 is SNHLY, CDR2 FYNNEI. V gave up 7 bases and J gave up 7 bases; unmatched junction bases: 5. In nucleotides, the CDR3 is TGTGCCAGCATGGGGGACAGGGTGAATTCACCCCTCCACTTT. This encodes CASMGDRVNSPLHF.

This chain links TRBV7-2 with TRBJ2-1, with TRBD2 matching over 8 bases. This CDR3 has 15 residues. With V trimmed by 4 bases and J by 5 bases, 7 bases remained unmatched. Per the germline V gene, CDR1 is SGHTA and CDR2 is FQGNSA. The CDR3 DNA sequence: TGTGCCAGCAGCTGGGTTAGCGGGACCCACAATGAGCAGTTCTTC. It yields the protein CASSWVSGTHNEQFF.

As concerns this clone: This specimen includes other DNA sequences encoding the same CDR3. This rearrangement joins TRBV9 to TRBJ1-6; D is possibly TRBD1 (6 bases). This CDR3 spans 14 amino acids. Looked up from germline, CDR1 is SGDLS and CDR2 is YYNGEE. Trimming left V 3 bases short and J 6 bases short, with 10 bases between. CDR3 in DNA: TGTGCCAGCAGCGCCCGGGACACTAATTCACCCCTCCACTTT. It specifies CASSARDTNSPLHF.

The chain combines TRBV3-1 (or the pseudogene TRBV3-2) with TRBJ2-6; TRBD2 aligns across 14 bases. Trimming at V came to 8 bases and at J to 1 base, leaving 1 base not matched to a gene. CDR1 and CDR2 (germline): LGHDT, YNNKEL (reference sequence). This CDR3 is 16 amino acids long. CDR3 bases: TGTGCCAGCGGGACTAGCGGGGGATCTGGGGCCAACGTCCTGACTTTC. It encodes CASGTSGGSGANVLTF.

This clone was counted a few times. The gene calls are TRBV5-5 and TRBJ1-2, with 7 nucleotides matching TRBD1. V trimming: 4 bases; J trimming: 4 bases; junction bases outside the gene matches: 10. CDR1 SGHKS and CDR2 YYEKEE come from the germline V gene (reference sequence). The CDR3 runs 15 residues. The DNA for the CDR3 is TGTGCCAGCAGCGACGAACAGACAGGGAGCTATGGCTACACCTTC. It is translated as CASSDEQTGSYGYTF.

The chain recombines TRBV6-5 with TRBJ1-2; D perhaps matches TRBD1 (6 bases). This CDR3 comprises 14 residues. V shed 0 bases and J shed 12 bases, with 17 bases lying between them. CDR1 and CDR2 from the germline V gene are MNHEY and SVGAGI. The CDR3 bases are TGTGCCAGCAGTTACTCCCTGACAGGATACGGAAACACCTTC. This gives the protein CASSYSLTGYGNTF.

The chain employs TRBV30 and TRBJ1-2; D may be TRBD1 (5 bases). V was shortened by 4 bases and J by 4 bases, with 13 bases between the two germline ends. Germline V lookup: CDR1 GTSNPN, CDR2 SVGIG (reference sequence). The CDR3 is made up of 13 amino acids. CDR3 region: CAWTLGGGYGYTF. The CDR3 DNA reads TGTGCCTGGACCCTTGGGGGGGGCTATGGCTACACCTTC. The variable domain in full, with the rest retrieved from reference TRBV30 and TRBJ1-2, is SQTIHQWPATLVQPVGSPLSLECTVEGTSNPNLYWYRQAAGRGLQLLFYSVGIGQISSEVPQNLSASRPQDRQFILSSKKLLLSDSGFYLCAWTLGGGYGYTFGSGTRLTVV.

This rearrangement joins TRBV7-3 to TRBJ2-1; TRBD2 agrees at 7 bases. Germline loops: CDR1 SGHTA, CDR2 FQGTGA. V was clipped by 5 bases and J by 0 bases; unmatched bases: 4. This CDR3 has 15 residues. CDR3 residues: CASSPGGNSYNEQFF. As DNA, the CDR3 is TGTGCCAGCAGCCCGGGAGGCAACTCCTACAATGAGCAGTTCTTC.

The V call is TRBV12-3 or TRBV12-4, the J call TRBJ1-4; D not certain. This CDR3 contains 11 residues. The ends were cut back, 7 bases at V and 8 bases at J, with 8 bases in the middle. Here the CDR3 reads CASTGEEKLFF. In DNA form, the CDR3 reads TGTGCCAGCACCGGAGAGGAAAAACTGTTTTTT.

The rearrangement links TRBV4-2 to TRBJ2-5, with 7 nucleotides matching TRBD2. V lost 0 bases and J lost 5; bases outside the gene matches: 12. CDR3 length: 17 amino acids. Germline lookup yields CDR1 LGHNA and CDR2 YNFKEQ. The CDR3 bases are TGTGCCAGCAGCCAAGATCTTGGGGGGGGGAGCCGGGAGACCCAGTACTTC. Translation gives CASSQDLGGGSRETQYF.

The V call is TRBV21-1, the J call TRBJ2-2; TRBD2, the table's D call, lacks a check against the DNA. TRBV21-1 is marked as a pseudogene. The CDR3 extends over 16 amino acids. DNA for the CDR3: TGTGCCAGCAGCAAACAAACCGGGGCGAACACCGGGGAGCTGTTTTTT. It yields the protein CASSKQTGANTGELFF.

The chain uses TRBV19 and TRBJ1-3; D ambiguous. This CDR3 spans 11 amino acids. Germline V gene data show CDR1 as LNHDA and CDR2 as SQIVND (reference sequence). CDR3 residues: CALRVGNTIYF. The CDR3 region has the DNA TGTGCGTTAAGAGTCGGAAACACCATATATTTT. The whole variable domain, remainder taken from reference TRBV19 and TRBJ1-3, is DGGITQSPKYLFRKEGQNVTLSCEQNLNHDAMYWYRQDPGQGLRLIYYSQIVNDFQKGDIAEGYSVSREKKESFPLTVTSAQKNPTAFYLCALRVGNTIYFGEGSWLTVV.

The chain carries TRBV5-1 and TRBJ2-7; TRBD1 matches at 10 bases. The V and J ends lost 2 bases and 7 bases, in that order; junction bases with no gene match: 12. Germline assignment: CDR1 SGHRS and CDR2 YFSETQ. CDR3 size: 16 residues. CDR3 bases: TGCGCCAGCAGCTTTTTTCTTGCCGGACAGGGGGATGAGCAGTACTTC. Translated: CASSFFLAGQGDEQYF.

This clone was counted a few times. The chain links TRBV21-1 to TRBJ1-1; the table gives TRBD1 as D, unverified against the DNA. TRBV21-1 is reported as a pseudogene. This CDR3 region has 15 residues. The CDR3 nucleotides read TGTGCCAGCAGCAAAGCCCATAGTCAGGGCACTGAAGCTTTCTTT. Encoded protein: CASSKAHSQGTEAFF.

This clone has just one count. The chain uses TRBV19 and TRBJ1-2; the D gene is possibly TRBD1 (6 bases). The ends were cut back, 6 bases at V and 1 base at J, with 12 bases in the middle. This CDR3 spans 14 amino acids. Germline CDR1 and CDR2: LNHDA and SQIVND (reference sequence). CDR3 nucleotide sequence: TGTGCCAGTAGATCGAGGGGGGGTAACTATGGCTACACCTTC. The encoded protein is CASRSRGGNYGYTF.